The 18 T cell receptor beta chains presented below share a single source sample, sequenced in a study of blood T cell repertoires in COVID-19. The protocol was immunoSEQ multiplex PCR, while the TCRdb copy is restricted to in-frame clones and leaves out a portion. The table includes about 200,000 clones, 82% detected once. What was sequenced was PBMCs or T cells enriched from blood (not recorded which). The receptors stem from a man aged 40-50 years who had recovered from COVID-19.

In this sample, this clone turned up once. CDR3 in DNA: TGCGCCAGCAGCCAAGGAAGGGGCACGCATACGCAGTATTTT. Its protein is CASSQGRGTHTQYF. The chain recombines TRBV4-1 with TRBJ2-3, with a tentative D call TRBD1 (5 bases). The CDR3 totals 14 residues. Germline V lookup: CDR1 MGHRA, CDR2 YSYEKL. Trimming left V 1 base short and J 7 bases short, with 12 bases between.

The CDR3 coding sequence is TGTGCCAGCAGCTCCCCAGGGTTGATAGATACTGAAGCTTTCTTT. Amino acids: CASSSPGLIDTEAFF. V gene TRBV5-4 combines with J gene TRBJ1-1, with a weak D call TRBD1 (5 bases). CDR3 size: 15 residues. V dropped 3 bases and J dropped 5 bases, with 17 bases sitting between them. Germline V gene sequence: CDR1 SGHNT, CDR2 YYREEE (reference sequence).

V gene TRBV4-3 combines with J gene TRBJ2-1; D is possibly TRBD2 (5 bases). The CDR3 has 14 residues. Looked up from germline, CDR1 is LGHNA and CDR2 is YSLEER. V lost 1 base and J lost 8, with 12 bases in between. CDR3 sequence (DNA): TGCGCCAGCAGCCAAGGGCGGGCACGGGATGAGCAGTTCTTC. Its protein is CASSQGRARDEQFF.

This chain links TRBV28 with TRBJ2-3; the D gene is possibly TRBD2 (7 bases). The CDR3 is made up of 18 amino acids. With 5 bases removed from V and 2 bases from J, the gap between germline ends came to 23 bases. The germline CDR1 and CDR2 sequences are MDHEN and SYDVKM. The CDR3 DNA sequence: TGTGCCAGCAGTAGCCCCGGGGGCGGCGGGGGTTACACAGATACGCAGTATTTT. It codes for CASSSPGGGGGYTDTQYF.

This clone has a handful of counts. The rearrangement joins TRBV3-1 (or the pseudogene TRBV3-2) to TRBJ1-5, with TRBD1 identical over 10 bases. J was trimmed by 9 bases and V by 4 bases; bases with no gene match: 9. CDR1 is LGHDT, CDR2 YNNKEL, per germline (reference sequence). The length of the CDR3 is 15 residues. The CDR3 region is CASSLGQGGLGPQHF. The CDR3, as DNA: TGTGCCAGCAGCCTCGGACAGGGGGGTTTAGGGCCCCAGCATTTT.

The chain links TRBV28 to TRBJ1-2; 10 bases align to TRBD1. The CDR3 totals 13 residues. In germline, CDR1 is MDHEN, CDR2 SYDVKM. V lost 6 bases to trimming and J lost 8 bases; unmatched junction nucleotides: 6. The CDR3 coding sequence is TGTGCCAGCAGACAGGGACAGGGGAACGGCTACACCTTC. Protein product: CASRQGQGNGYTF.

This clone has just one count. The gene calls are TRBV10-2 and TRBJ2-1; 7 bases map to TRBD1. The J segment lost 5 bases and the V segment lost 7 bases, leaving 11 bases of the junction unmatched. The CDR3 runs 15 residues. Germline V gives CDR1 WSHSY, CDR2 SAAADI. The CDR3 bases are TGCGCCAGCAACGGCGCGGCAGGGGGTGACAATGAGCAGTTCTTC. Its translation is CASNGAAGGDNEQFF.

In its sample, this clone was seen once. The chain recombines TRBV7-9 with TRBJ1-2, with D possibly TRBD1 on 5 matching bases. Germline V CDR1 and CDR2: SEHNR, FQNEAQ (reference sequence). V was trimmed by 2 bases and J by 3 bases, leaving 13 bases between them. The CDR3 contains 15 residues. The DNA of the CDR3 is TGTGCCAGCAGCTTACCTGAGACAGTCCACTATGGCTACACCTTC. This encodes CASSLPETVHYGYTF.

The rearrangement joins TRBV30 to TRBJ1-4; 8 bases align to TRBD1. This CDR3 comprises 16 residues. V lost 1 base and J lost 3; bases outside the gene matches: 7. Germline assignment: CDR1 GTSNPN and CDR2 SVGIG (reference sequence). The CDR3 nucleotides are TGTGCCTGGAGTGATACGACAGGGGTTGCTAATGAAAAACTGTTTTTT. This encodes CAWSDTTGVANEKLFF. The full variable domain, rest sourced from reference TRBV30 and TRBJ1-4, is SQTIHQWPATLVQPVGSPLSLECTVEGTSNPNLYWYRQAAGRGLQLLFYSVGIGQISSEVPQNLSASRPQDRQFILSSKKLLLSDSGFYLCAWSDTTGVANEKLFFGSGTQLSVL.

The chain is built from TRBV5-1 and TRBJ2-3, with 8 bases identical to TRBD2. V was clipped by 0 bases and J by 2 bases; unmatched bases: 20. CDR1 and CDR2 from the germline V gene are SGHRS and YFSETQ. This CDR3 comprises 21 residues. The DNA of the CDR3 is TGCGCCAGCAGCTTGGGCCCCACTTTTTCGGAGCGGGAGCGCCCCACAGATACGCAGTATTTT. It is translated as CASSLGPTFSERERPTDTQYF.

The CDR3 nucleotides are TGCAGCGTTGCTTTAGCGGGAGGGCTCGGCTACGAGCAGTACTTC. This sequence encodes CSVALAGGLGYEQYF. The V call is TRBV29-1, the J call TRBJ2-7; 11 bases are a match to TRBD2. Germline assignment: CDR1 SQVTM and CDR2 ANQGSEA. CDR3 length equals 15 residues. Trimming at V came to 4 bases and at J to 3 bases, leaving 8 bases not matched to a gene.

This clone is a singleton in its sample. The chain carries TRBV29-1 and TRBJ1-2, with 8 bases aligning to TRBD1. Germline values: CDR1 SQVTM, CDR2 ANQGSEA. The CDR3 consists of 14 residues. Trimming removed 7 bases from V and 2 bases from J; junction bases left unmatched: 9. The CDR3 is CSAGGRTYNYGYTF. CDR3 in DNA: TGCAGCGCAGGGGGCCGAACCTACAACTATGGCTACACCTTC.

DNA for the CDR3: TGTGCCAGTTGCCTCCGGGATGCAGGAAACACCATATATTTT. As protein: CASCLRDAGNTIYF. The V and J genes are TRBV19 and TRBJ1-3; unclear D gene. This CDR3 contains 14 residues. Germline V gene lookup returns CDR1 LNHDA and CDR2 SQIVND (reference sequence). V was cut by 8 bases and J by 4 bases, with 15 bases left in between.

The CDR3 DNA is TGTGCCAGCAGCACGGGACTAGCGGGTCACGGCTACAATGAGCAGTTCTTC. Its protein product is CASSTGLAGHGYNEQFF. J is TRBJ2-1 and V is TRBV7-9; 12 positions match TRBD2. The germline V gene has CDR1 SEHNR and CDR2 FQNEAQ (reference sequence). This CDR3 spans 17 amino acids. After removal of 5 bases from V and 3 bases from J, the junction contained 8 bases not matched to a gene.

This sequence joins TRBV11-1 and TRBJ2-2; possible D gene TRBD1, 5 bases. CDR3 length: 15 amino acids. Per germline, CDR1 SGHAT and CDR2 FQDESV (reference sequence). Between the trimmed V and J ends, which lost 1 base and 5 bases, there was a span of 11 bases. The CDR3 loop reads CASSLGQGRTGELFF. CDR3 coding DNA: TGTGCCAGCAGCTTAGGGCAGGGCAGGACCGGGGAGCTGTTTTTT.

The genes are TRBV30 and TRBJ2-3; D is unresolved. Trimming stripped 2 bases from V and 1 base from J, with 4 bases between. This CDR3 has 12 residues. Germline loops: CDR1 GTSNPN, CDR2 SVGIG (reference sequence). CDR3 in DNA: TGTGCCTGGAGTATCGGCACAGATACGCAGTATTTT. Residues: CAWSIGTDTQYF.

For the CDR3, the DNA is TGTGCCAGCGCATTACAGGGGGCAAGGACTGAAGCTTTCTTT. Its translation is CASALQGARTEAFF. The chain recombines TRBV6-6 with TRBJ1-1, with 9 bases fitting TRBD1. The CDR3 is 14 residues long. V shed 8 bases, J shed 5 bases, and the junction held 9 bases outside the gene matches. Germline V CDR1 and CDR2: MNHNY, SVGAGI (reference sequence).

V and J are TRBV2 and TRBJ2-2; D is uncertain. CDR1 and CDR2 from the germline V gene are SNHLY and FYNNEI. The germline V and J ends were trimmed by 8 bases and 3 bases, with 13 bases remaining between them. The CDR3 sequence is 14 residues long. The CDR3 DNA reads as TGTGCCAGCGCTGATCCCAGATACACCGGGGAGCTGTTTTTT. Translating it yields CASADPRYTGELFF.